The present entry profiles one T cell receptor (beta chain) with its context. These data originate in a study of T cell changes during pregnancy in multiple sclerosis. TCRdb's copy holds only in-frame clones and misses some; the assay was immunoSEQ multiplex PCR. The data show about 80,000 clones, with about 91% seen just once and around 2% held by the top ten. Germline lookup yields CDR1 SGHRS and CDR2 YFSETQ. With 1 base clipped from V and 8 bases from J, the junction kept 7 bases outside the gene matches. The CDR3 runs to 15 residues. Here the sequenced sample was peripheral blood, taken before pregnancy. The V and J genes are TRBV5-1 and TRBJ1-2, with 11 positions matching TRBD1. This receptor was taken from a female donor with multiple sclerosis, enrolled in a pregnancy study. The CDR3 region has the DNA TGCGCCAGCAGCTTGACCGGGGACAGGGGGGACGGCTACACCTTC. Translating gives CASSLTGDRGDGYTF.